Listed below are T cell receptor beta chains from one sample, sequenced in a study of human T cells and chemical hapten exposure. MiXCR, applied by TCRdb to the RACE reads, yields one record per CDR3 protein. The table lists 60,000 to 70,000 distinct CDR3 sequences, around 9.9% of them singletons, with approximately 4.7% in the top ten. Sequenced here: whole blood, sampled in connection with sensitization to the hapten diphenylcyclopropenone (DPC). These receptor sequences come from a woman between 45 and 65 years old with alopecia areata. Some clones in this sample may be carry-over from other donors' samples. The CDR3 runs from the conserved cysteine through the conserved F or W. The D gene is left open where the match is weak. Clone size is not always given. Where it is, it says once, few, many or a class for expanded clones.

13	many	-	TRBV12-3/TRBV12-4	TRBJ2-3	TGTGCCAGCAGTCCCCTGGTTTCAGATACGCAGTATTTT	CASSPLVSDTQYF
15	-	-	TRBV7-7	TRBJ1-1	TGTGCTAGCAGCTTCCCGGAGCGCGGGTGCACTGAAGCTTTCTTT	CASSFPERGCTEAFF
14	many	-	TRBV3-1	TRBJ2-5	TGTGCCAGCAGCCACCTGGGACCTCAAGAGACCCAGTACTTC	CASSHLGPQETQYF
13	many	-	TRBV28	TRBJ2-7	TGTGCCAGCAGCCTCTCGACCCCCGTGGAGCAGTACTTC	CASSLSTPVEQYF
15	-	-	TRBV9	TRBJ2-3	TGTGCCAGCAGCGTAGGCGGTCTTCGACTGGATACGCAGTATTTT	CASSVGGLRLDTQYF
15	-	-	TRBV11-2	TRBJ1-3	TGTGCCAGCAGCTTATTAGGAGGCTCTGGAAACACCATATATTTT	CASSLLGGSGNTIYF
18	-	TRBD1	TRBV7-3	TRBJ2-1	TGTGCCAGCAGCTTAACGAGCGTGGGACAGGGGAATGTCAATGAGCAGTTCTTC	CASSLTSVGQGNVNEQFF
16	-	-	TRBV27	TRBJ1-5	TGTGCCAGCAGCTCGACCGGGACCGCGAGCAATCAGCCCCAGCATTTT	CASSSTGTASNQPQHF
19	-	TRBD2	TRBV28	TRBJ2-3	TGTGCCAGCCGTTCAGTTAGAACTAGCGGGAGGGCCGAAGCAGATACGCAGTATTTT	CASRSVRTSGRAEADTQYF
16	many	-	TRBV5-1	TRBJ1-2	TGCGCCAGCAGCTTGGCCACTCCGGGCGCCGCCTATGGCTACACCTTC	CASSLATPGAAYGYTF
13	many	-	TRBV7-3	TRBJ2-7	TGTGCCAGCAGCTTGGCGGAACAGGATCTCCTCCACTTC	CASSLAEQDLLHF
21	many	-	TRBV2	TRBJ1-1	TGTGCCAGCACCGACCCCCGAGCCGGGACCACTAAAGGGGCAATGAACACTGAAGCTTTCTTT	CASTDPRAGTTKGAMNTEAFF